The present T cell receptor (beta chain) was sequenced within a study of T cells in localized non-small cell lung cancer. Study-wide findings and caveats: Sequencing was restricted to one tumor region; therefore, heterogeneity remains possible. T cell clonality was highest in uninvolved adjacent lung, above tumor. Adjacent lung had a median 57 of the 100 largest tumor clones. Higher blood T cell density went with longer overall survival.

Clones were sequenced by immunoSEQ multiplex PCR, and TCRdb holds only the in-frame ones, with some missing. Seen here are fewer than 15,000 clones, roughly 30% observed once, and the top ten hold about 7%. From germline, CDR1 is SGHNT and CDR2 YENEEA. There are 15 residues in the CDR3. Deletions cut 1 base from V and 3 bases from J, with 10 bases between. This clone occurred a few times. Its antigen is undetermined. The specimen was lung tumor tissue, collected before any cancer treatment. The origin of this receptor is a female donor of 60 years or more with stage I lung adenocarcinoma. The gene calls are TRBV11-3 and TRBJ2-1; D is possibly TRBD1 or TRBD2 (5 bases each). The CDR3 DNA is TGTGCCAGCAGCTTAGTAACAGGACTCTACAATGAGCAGTTCTTC. It encodes CASSLVTGLYNEQFF. Looking up the rest from reference TRBV11-3 and TRBJ2-1 gives the full variable domain: EAGVVQSPRYKIIEKKQPVAFWCNPISGHNTLYWYLQNLGQGPELLIRYENEEAVDDSQLPKDRFSAERLKGVDSTLKIQPAELGDSAVYLCASSLVTGLYNEQFFGPGTRLTVL.